The clone carrying this T cell receptor (beta chain) was detected many times. Its cognate antigen is unknown. These data come from a study of CD8 T cells in ankylosing spondylitis. Findings and limits, study-wide: CD8+ disease-linked clones were present at relatively low frequencies in blood.

5'-RACE, quantitative and with molecular barcodes, yielded the TCR beta libraries. TCRdb redid the calling of the 5' RACE reads with MiXCR, one entry per CDR3 protein. The table has about 130,000 distinct CDR3 sequences, approximately 9.9% seen once. The sequenced sample was blood, either unsorted or a sorted T cell fraction (not recorded which). The clonotype originates from a male donor with ankylosing spondylitis or in good health (not recorded which).

The DNA of the CDR3 is TGTGCCAGCAGCTCAATCGGGACAGGGGGCAGAGGCTACACCTTC. Amino acid sequence: CASSSIGTGGRGYTF. The V and J genes are TRBV5-5 and TRBJ1-2; TRBD1 matches at 12 bases. The CDR3 covers 15 residues. Germline V gene sequence: CDR1 SGHKS, CDR2 YYEKEE (reference sequence). J gave up 8 bases and V 3 bases, and 8 bases lay outside the gene matches.